This T cell receptor (beta chain) appears in the sequencing data of a study of shared clonotypes between healthy human individuals. The wider study: Three plates were used per donor for CD4 naive, three for CD4 memory, two for CD8 naive and one for CD8 memory.

Overall study results and limits: Compared with memory subsets, naive subsets generally had larger estimated richness.

The CDR3 contains 15 residues. Trimming left V 1 base short and J 5 bases short, with 12 bases between. Germline-derived CDR1 and CDR2 are SGHAT and FQNNGV. The protocol was immunoSEQ multiplex PCR, while the TCRdb copy is restricted to in-frame clones and leaves out a portion. Of over 1.4 million clones listed, around 95% are singletons. Turning to this clone: Its antigen is still unknown.

This receptor was taken from a man younger than 40 in good health. The rearrangement joins TRBV11-2 to TRBJ2-1, with D perhaps being TRBD1 or TRBD2 (5 bases each). The sample taken for sequencing was naive CD4+ T cells sorted from blood. Regarding subset: CD45RA+ positively selected. CDR3 residues: CASSLGVSGHNEQFF. DNA of the CDR3: TGTGCCAGCAGCTTAGGGGTCTCGGGACACAATGAGCAGTTCTTC.